Below, one TCR beta chain is given with its context. The table came from immunoSEQ multiplex PCR; TCRdb's copy has only in-frame clones and leaves some out. The sample carries around 100,000 clones, around 89% recorded once. Germline CDR1 MNHEY, CDR2 SVGAGI. The CDR3 has 15 residues. The ends were cut back, 2 bases at V and 7 bases at J, with 16 bases in the middle. The sample originates from a study of OX40 agonist ivuxolimab in advanced cancers. The source of this sequence is an adult with an advanced solid tumor such as melanoma, head and neck, liver or kidney cancer. The V and J genes are TRBV6-5 and TRBJ2-3, with D unclear. The sample in question was CD4+ or CD8+ T cells sorted from blood, obtained in a trial of the OX40 agonist ivuxolimab. DNA of the CDR3: TGTGCCAGCAGTTACGGTTCCTCTCACACGAATACGCAGTATTTT. It is translated as CASSYGSSHTNTQYF.